A selection of T cell receptor beta chains follows, all from one sample in a study of blood T cell repertoires in COVID-19. Sequenced by immunoSEQ multiplex PCR; TCRdb stores in-frame clones only, minus some. The profile shows about 520,000 clones, approximately 85% of them singletons. The sequenced sample consisted of peripheral blood. These receptors were collected from a human donor in a cohort sampled during active COVID-19. Both conserved end residues are part of each CDR3. The order of the fields is J gene, D gene, V gene, clone size, CDR3 DNA, CDR3 protein. A D gene is named only where the DNA matches it firmly. The listing skips clone size in some rows; elsewhere it reads once, few, many or a size class.

TRBJ1-2	.	TRBV5-1	few	TGCGCCAGCAGGAAGCCGGAGGGGCCCTATGGCTACACCTTC	CASRKPEGPYGYTF
TRBJ2-1	TRBD2	TRBV5-1	.	TGCGCCAGCAGCTTCGATCGACTAGCGGGATACAATGAGCAGTTCTTC	CASSFDRLAGYNEQFF
TRBJ1-3	TRBD1	TRBV9	.	TGTGCCAGCAGCGTGCGGGACAGCCAAGCTGGAAACACCATATATTTT	CASSVRDSQAGNTIYF
TRBJ2-3	TRBD2	TRBV3-1/TRBV3-2	.	TGTGCCAGCAGCCAAGGATTTGCGGGAGGGACAGATACGCAGTATTTT	CASSQGFAGGTDTQYF
TRBJ2-3	TRBD2	TRBV7-2	once	TGTGCCAGCAGCCCTCAAGCTCTAGCGGGAGGGTCCGATACGCAGTATTTT	CASSPQALAGGSDTQYF
TRBJ1-2	.	TRBV30	.	TGTGCCTGGAGCCCCGACAGGTTGGCTGGCTACACCTTC	CAWSPDRLAGYTF
TRBJ2-2	.	TRBV6-4	.	TGTGCCAGCAGTCAGGGTTCGGCCGGGGAGCTGTTTTTT	CASSQGSAGELFF
TRBJ1-3	.	TRBV5-6	.	TGTGCCAGCAGCCGTGGGACATACGGAAACACCATATATTTT	CASSRGTYGNTIYF
TRBJ2-1	.	TRBV4-2	.	TGTGCCAGCAGCCAAGATCTAGGAGCAAATGAGCAGTTCTTC	CASSQDLGANEQFF
TRBJ1-5	TRBD1	TRBV10-3	.	TGTGCCATCAGTCGGGACAGGGGGGATCAGCCCCAGCATTTT	CAISRDRGDQPQHF
TRBJ2-1	.	TRBV7-3	.	TGTGCCAGCAGCTTAGAATCAGTAGCGTGGAATGAGCAGTTCTTC	CASSLESVAWNEQFF
TRBJ1-4	.	TRBV18	.	TGTGCCAGCTCACGTGAGAGTGGCGGAGAAAAACTGTTTTTT	CASSRESGGEKLFF
TRBJ2-2	TRBD2	TRBV27	.	TGTGCCTCGGAAGCGGGGTTGAACACCGGGGAGCTGTTTTTT	CASEAGLNTGELFF
TRBJ2-2	.	TRBV10-3	.	TGTGCCATCAGTGCGCAGGAGGAAGTCACCGGGGAGCTGTTTTTT	CAISAQEEVTGELFF
TRBJ2-3	.	TRBV20-1	.	TGCAGCCTTAGCCGCACAGATACGCAGTATTTT	CSLSRTDTQYF
TRBJ2-5	TRBD2	TRBV5-1	.	TGCGCCAGCAGCTTGGGGACTAGCGGGATCGGGGAGACCCAGTACTTC	CASSLGTSGIGETQYF
TRBJ1-1	.	TRBV6-1	.	TGTGCCAGCAGTGAGGGAGCGAGCACTGAAGCTTTCTTT	CASSEGASTEAFF
TRBJ2-3	TRBD2	TRBV9	.	TGTGCCAGCAGCACCCTTTCGGGACTAGCGACGACAGATACGCAGTATTTT	CASSTLSGLATTDTQYF
TRBJ2-1	TRBD1	TRBV19	.	TGTGCCAGTAGCAGAATCGGGACAGGGAGCAATGAGCAGTTCTTC	CASSRIGTGSNEQFF
TRBJ1-2	TRBD1	TRBV9	.	TGTGCCAGCAGCCCAGGGGGACAGGGCTCGGAAACCAGGGGCTACACCTTC	CASSPGGQGSETRGYTF
TRBJ2-5	.	TRBV21-1	.	TGTGCCAGCAGCAAAGACCCAGGGTGTAAGGAGACCCAGTACTTC	CASSKDPGCKETQYF
TRBJ1-5	.	TRBV5-3	once	TGTGCCAGCATACGTCCTAGGCCATGGGATCAGCCCCAGCATTTT	CASIRPRPWDQPQHF
TRBJ2-7	.	TRBV5-1	.	TGCGCCAGCAGCTTATACTACGAGCAGTACTTC	CASSLYYEQYF
TRBJ2-2	TRBD1	TRBV11-2	once	TGTGCCAGCAGCTTAGCCAAAAACAGGGGCTACGGGGAGCTGTTTTTT	CASSLAKNRGYGELFF
TRBJ2-3	.	TRBV11-1	.	TGTGCCAGCAGCCCCCGAGAGCAGGGAACAGATACGCAGTATTTT	CASSPREQGTDTQYF
TRBJ2-7	.	TRBV18	.	TGTGCCAGCTCACCTTCTAACGGACAGAGCTACGAGCAGTACTTC	CASSPSNGQSYEQYF
TRBJ2-2	TRBD2	TRBV6-4	.	TGTGCCAGCAGTTCGCTAGGACTAGCGGGAGACAATTATACCGGGGAGCTGTTTTTT	CASSSLGLAGDNYTGELFF
TRBJ1-4	.	TRBV18	.	TGTGCCAGCTCACCCGATGGGTTCGGGGAAAAACTGTTTTTT	CASSPDGFGEKLFF
TRBJ1-2	TRBD1	TRBV3-1/TRBV3-2	.	TGTGCCAGCAGCCAAGGAAGGGGGCAAGTAAACTATGGCTACACCTTC	CASSQGRGQVNYGYTF
TRBJ1-5	TRBD1	TRBV19	.	TGTGCCAGCCGGGACAGGGCGAGCAATCAGCCCCAGCATTTT	CASRDRASNQPQHF
TRBJ2-7	TRBD1	TRBV28	.	TGTGCCAGCAGTTTAATCCGGGACAGTTTCTACGAGCAGTACTTC	CASSLIRDSFYEQYF
TRBJ2-5	.	TRBV7-2	.	TGTGCCAGCAGTTTTAGCGGCAACCAAGAGACCCAGTACTTC	CASSFSGNQETQYF
TRBJ1-6	.	TRBV19	.	TGTGCCAGTACTCCTTCGGGGTATAATTCACCCCTCCACTTT	CASTPSGYNSPLHF
TRBJ2-7	.	TRBV3-1/TRBV3-2	.	TGTGCCAGCAGCCTCCGGGGGGCCAGCTCCTACGAGCAGTACTTC	CASSLRGASSYEQYF
TRBJ2-1	TRBD1	TRBV7-2	.	TGTGCCAGCAGCTTAGCGCCAGGGGGCTTATATGAGCAGTTCTTC	CASSLAPGGLYEQFF
TRBJ1-5	TRBD1	TRBV10-3	few	TGTGCCATCAGTGAGTTGGGGACAGGGAGCAATCAGCCCCAGCATTTT	CAISELGTGSNQPQHF
TRBJ1-2	TRBD1	TRBV5-8	.	TGTGCCAGCAGCTCCTGGGACAGGGCGGACGGCTACACCTTC	CASSSWDRADGYTF
TRBJ2-7	.	TRBV29-1	.	TGCAGCGTGGATGGACAGCATCCTTACGAGCAGTACTTC	CSVDGQHPYEQYF
TRBJ2-7	TRBD1	TRBV13	.	TGTGCCAGCAGCTGGGACAGGGAGGGAGGGGAGCAGTACTTC	CASSWDREGGEQYF
TRBJ2-2	TRBD2	TRBV19	.	TGTGCCAGTAGTACGACCCTGGGGACTAGCGGGCGTACCGGGGAGCTGTTTTTT	CASSTTLGTSGRTGELFF
TRBJ1-5	TRBD1	TRBV6-2/TRBV6-3	.	TGTGCCAGCAGTTACCCCCGGGACAGGGGGCCCAATCAGCCCCAGCATTTT	CASSYPRDRGPNQPQHF
TRBJ1-1	.	TRBV4-2	once	TGTGCCAGCAGCCAAGACCCCGATCCTCGGGACACTGAAGCTTTCTTT	CASSQDPDPRDTEAFF
TRBJ2-3	.	TRBV10-2	.	TGCGCCACCCTTAGCGGAACTAGCACAGATACGCAGTATTTT	CATLSGTSTDTQYF
TRBJ1-2	.	TRBV5-6	.	TGTGCCAGCAGCTTTGTCTCCCAGGCACACTATGGCTACACCTTC	CASSFVSQAHYGYTF
TRBJ1-2	.	TRBV7-2	.	TGTGCCAGCAGCTTAGAGCATCGTGGCTACACCTTC	CASSLEHRGYTF
TRBJ1-2	TRBD1	TRBV18	once	TGTGCCAGCTCACCAAGCGGACAGGGAACTGGCTACACCTTC	CASSPSGQGTGYTF
TRBJ2-1	.	TRBV6-4	.	TGTGCCAGCAGTGGTCGGGAGTGCGGCAATGAGCAGTTCTTC	CASSGRECGNEQFF
TRBJ1-4	.	TRBV30	.	TGTGCCTGGAGTGGCCAAGGTTGGGGGGATGAAAAACTGTTTTTT	CAWSGQGWGDEKLFF
TRBJ2-5	.	TRBV27	.	TGTGCCAGCAGTAGGAGTTGGCTAGCGAGCCTCCAAGAGACCCAGTACTTC	CASSRSWLASLQETQYF
TRBJ2-7	TRBD1	TRBV7-2	.	TGTGCCAGCAGCTCCCGGGACAGGGTCTCGTACGAGCAGTACTTC	CASSSRDRVSYEQYF
TRBJ2-7	TRBD1	TRBV5-1	.	TGCGCCAGCAGCTCAGGGGGAACTTACGAGCAGTACTTC	CASSSGGTYEQYF
TRBJ2-1	TRBD2	TRBV5-1	.	TGCGCCAGCTTCCCCCGAGGGACTAGCGGGCGCCCTGCCTACAATGAGCAGTTCTTC	CASFPRGTSGRPAYNEQFF
TRBJ2-7	TRBD2	TRBV4-1	.	TGCGCCAGCAGCCCACCGGGACTAGCGGGCTACGAGCAGTACTTC	CASSPPGLAGYEQYF